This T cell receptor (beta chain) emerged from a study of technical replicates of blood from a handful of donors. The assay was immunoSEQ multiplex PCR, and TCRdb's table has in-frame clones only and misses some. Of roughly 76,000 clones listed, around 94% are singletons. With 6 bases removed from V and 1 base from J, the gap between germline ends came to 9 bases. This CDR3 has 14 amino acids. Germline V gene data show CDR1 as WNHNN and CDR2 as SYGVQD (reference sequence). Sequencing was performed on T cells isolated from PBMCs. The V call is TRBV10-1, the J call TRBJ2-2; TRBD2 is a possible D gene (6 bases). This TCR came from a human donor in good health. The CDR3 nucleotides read TGCGCCAGCAGGGATAGCGGGAACACCGGGGAGCTGTTTTTT. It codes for CASRDSGNTGELFF.